This passage covers 8 T cell receptor beta chains from one sample sequenced in a study of blood T cell repertoires in COVID-19. Repertoires were generated with immunoSEQ multiplex PCR, while TCRdb's copy carries only in-frame clones and drops some. The sample comprises hundreds of thousands of clones, about nine tenths of which are singletons, and about 1.3% rests with the top ten. Sequenced: PBMCs or T cells enriched from blood (not recorded which). The receptors stem from a man aged 25-45 years who had recovered from COVID-19.

This chain uses TRBV7-2 with TRBJ2-1; TRBD1 matches at 7 bases. The V and J ends lost 4 bases and 3 bases, in that order; junction bases with no gene match: 6. This CDR3 comprises 15 residues. Germline V gives CDR1 SGHTA, CDR2 FQGNSA. CDR3 in DNA: TGTGCCAGCAGCTCCCGACAGGGAGACTACAATGAGCAGTTCTTC. It translates to CASSSRQGDYNEQFF. Complete variable domain (other parts from reference TRBV7-2 and TRBJ2-1): GAGVSQSPSNKVTEKGKDVELRCDPISGHTALYWYRQSLGQGLEFLIYFQGNSAPDKSGLPSDRFSAERTGGSVSTLTIQRTQQEDSAVYLCASSSRQGDYNEQFFGPGTRLTVL.

The chain recombines TRBV7-2 with TRBJ2-2; 7 bases line up with TRBD1. Germline CDR1 is SGHTA and CDR2 is FQGNSA. With 4 bases clipped from V and 2 bases from J, the junction kept 4 bases outside the gene matches. The CDR3 length is 15 residues. The CDR3 here is CASSSDRRNTGELFF. CDR3 coding DNA: TGTGCCAGCAGCTCGGACAGGAGAAACACCGGGGAGCTGTTTTTT.

V and J are TRBV19 and TRBJ2-5; the D gene is possibly TRBD2 (6 bases). This CDR3 comprises 21 residues. Trimming shortened V by 2 bases and J by 4 bases, and 32 bases separated the two germline ends. Germline CDR1 reads LNHDA; CDR2 reads SQIVND (reference sequence). The CDR3 sequence is CASSISGRAPPGTKRAETQYF. In DNA form, the CDR3 reads TGTGCCAGTAGTATATCCGGGAGAGCCCCTCCCGGGACGAAGCGGGCAGAGACCCAGTACTTC.

The rearrangement joins TRBV29-1 to TRBJ1-1, with a possible D match to TRBD1 (5 bases). This CDR3 comprises 12 residues. The germline V and J ends were trimmed by 7 bases and 2 bases, with 11 bases remaining between them. Looked up from germline, CDR1 is SQVTM and CDR2 is ANQGSEA. Here the CDR3 reads CSAQQVNTEAFF. The CDR3 coding sequence is TGCAGCGCCCAACAGGTTAACACTGAAGCTTTCTTT.

The gene calls are TRBV9 and TRBJ2-1; 8 bases align to TRBD1. Germline V gene lookup returns CDR1 SGDLS and CDR2 YYNGEE. This CDR3 has 14 residues. Germline trimming cut 4 bases from V and 9 bases from J; bases unmatched to any gene: 9. CDR3 in amino acids: CASSTRTGSGEQFF. The CDR3 DNA follows: TGTGCCAGCAGCACCCGGACAGGGTCGGGTGAGCAGTTCTTC.

The V call is TRBV11-2, the J call TRBJ2-5; D call uncertain. Looked up from germline, CDR1 is SGHAT and CDR2 is FQNNGV. The germline V and J ends were trimmed by 6 bases and 5 bases, with 7 bases remaining between them. This CDR3 has 11 residues. The CDR3 sequence: CASSLLETQYF. The CDR3 DNA reads as TGTGCCAGCAGTTTACTGGAGACCCAGTACTTC. Using reference TRBV11-2 and TRBJ2-5 for the parts outside the CDR3, the full variable domain is EAGVAQSPRYKIIEKRQSVAFWCNPISGHATLYWYQQILGQGPKLLIQFQNNGVVDDSQLPKDRFSAERLKGVDSTLKIQPAKLEDSAVYLCASSLLETQYFGPGTRLLVL.

The table lists this clone with a count of one. J is TRBJ2-2 and V is TRBV3-1 (or the pseudogene TRBV3-2), with D maybe TRBD1 (6 bases). The CDR3 contains 16 residues. Germline values: CDR1 LGHDT, CDR2 YNNKEL (reference sequence). Trimming shortened V by 3 bases and J by 0 bases, and 11 bases separated the two germline ends. CDR3 in DNA: TGTGCCAGCAGCCACTCCGGGACATCGAACACCGGGGAGCTGTTTTTT. Translated: CASSHSGTSNTGELFF.

This chain joins TRBV13 and TRBJ1-2; 7 bases line up with TRBD1. J lost 4 bases, V lost 5 bases, and 10 bases had no gene match. Germline CDR1 is PRHDT and CDR2 is FYEKMQ (reference sequence). CDR3 length equals 15 residues. The CDR3 loop reads CASSLARQGIYGYTF. The CDR3 nucleotides are TGTGCCAGCAGCCTAGCGCGACAGGGAATCTATGGCTACACCTTC. Filled out from reference TRBV13 and TRBJ1-2, the complete variable domain reads AAGVIQSPRHLIKEKRETATLKCYPIPRHDTVYWYQQGPGQDPQFLISFYEKMQSDKGSIPDRFSAQQFSDYHSELNMSSLELGDSALYFCASSLARQGIYGYTFGSGTRLTVV.